This TCR beta chain is drawn from a study of blood T cells in healthy people across ages. This clonotype was seen more than once but under ten times. The antigen is undetermined. Every sample yielded at least 6 million isolated PBMCs. It was with a sample-barcoded 5' primer and a J-beta primer mix that a second PCR of roughly 7 to 12 cycles was run. TCRdb fed the 5' RACE reads into MiXCR, producing one record per CDR3 protein. The profile shows 1.8 million or so distinct CDR3 sequences, around 40% of them singletons. This CDR3 is 12 amino acids long. V dropped 5 bases and J dropped 2 bases, with 9 bases sitting between them. Germline loops: CDR1 SQVTM, CDR2 ANQGSEA. Study conclusions and caveats: Per million T cells, TCR beta diversity dropped roughly linearly as age increased. A strong correlation was found between TCR beta diversity and the percentage of naive T cells.

The rearrangement links TRBV29-1 to TRBJ1-1; D uncertain. The sequencing sample was made of blood. The sequence was collected from a human donor in good health. The CDR3 DNA reads TGCAGCGTTAAGGGAACAAACACTGAAGCTTTCTTT. As protein: CSVKGTNTEAFF.